This TCR beta chain was identified in a study of cytomegalovirus exposure and HLA in healthy donors. Study observations and caveats: Among TCR sequences, most were rare, though some public TCRs appeared in many donors.

The assay was immunoSEQ multiplex PCR, and TCRdb's table has in-frame clones only and misses some. The sample carries roughly 200,000 clones, about 81% recorded once. As regards this clone: Its target is not known.

The CDR3 length is 16 residues. Germline lookup yields CDR1 GTSNPN and CDR2 SVGIG (reference sequence). Trimming at V came to 4 bases and at J to 1 base, leaving 6 bases not matched to a gene. The sample taken for sequencing was PBMCs. The chain couples TRBV30 to TRBJ2-1, with 11 bases that match TRBD2. The clonotype was recovered from a woman in her 30s in good health and CMV-seronegative. This chain's CDR3 is CAWTKLAGDSYNEQFF. The CDR3 DNA is TGTGCCTGGACCAAACTAGCGGGGGATTCCTACAATGAGCAGTTCTTC.